The present entry profiles one T cell receptor beta chain with its context. The antigen is unknown. The entry originates in a study of T cell responses to AZD1222 COVID-19 vaccine. Germline assignment: CDR1 LNHDA and CDR2 SQIVND (reference sequence). With 8 bases removed from V and 8 bases from J, the gap between germline ends came to 21 bases. The CDR3 has 15 amino acids. Study-wide findings and caveats: Across spike, vaccine-associated CD4 TCRs were found, dominant at 160-218 and 743-854. The donor cohort was predominantly white British with a female majority, and clonal diversity may have been underestimated.

Using immunoSEQ multiplex PCR, the repertoire was profiled, and TCRdb retains in-frame clones only, with some absent. Of around 100,000 clones detected, 70% to 90% appear once; the ten largest clones hold 6.3%. This chain joins TRBV19 and TRBJ1-4; weak D call: TRBD1 (5 bases). The receptor was derived from an adult in good health. The starting material was peripheral blood, obtained on day 0 of AZD1222 vaccination. DNA for the CDR3: TGTGCCAGTCTTCCCGGGACGTCCGAGTCCGAAAAACTGTTTTTT. Translated: CASLPGTSESEKLFF.